Sequencing of this TCR beta chain was carried out in a study of blood T cell repertoires in COVID-19. Overall study context: COVID-19 samples from acute and convalescent phases originated in the United States, Italy and Spain. PBMCs, B-cell-depleted T cells, or T cells provided the cDNA or gDNA that made up the material.

Germline assignment: CDR1 SNHLY and CDR2 FYNNEI. V lost 6 bases to trimming and J lost 6 bases, with 12 bases between them. The CDR3 sequence is 12 residues long. As processed by the authors: Estimation of nucleated cell counts relied on the amplification of reference gene primers. Only in-frame clones appear in the TCRdb table, and some are missing; sequencing was by immunoSEQ multiplex PCR. The V and J calls and clone size come from that table; D and trimming were worked out from the DNA. Of about 300,000 clones detected, 86% appear once; the ten largest clones hold about 4.2%. Participants' own reports of clinical history determined their cohort assignment.

This TCR came from a man aged 25 to 40 who had recovered from COVID-19. Input material: PBMCs or T cells enriched from blood (not recorded which). The chain joins TRBV2 to TRBJ2-7; D perhaps matches TRBD2 (5 bases). The CDR3 bases are TGTGCCAGCAGCACAACTAGTTTCGAGCAGTACTTC. It specifies CASSTTSFEQYF.